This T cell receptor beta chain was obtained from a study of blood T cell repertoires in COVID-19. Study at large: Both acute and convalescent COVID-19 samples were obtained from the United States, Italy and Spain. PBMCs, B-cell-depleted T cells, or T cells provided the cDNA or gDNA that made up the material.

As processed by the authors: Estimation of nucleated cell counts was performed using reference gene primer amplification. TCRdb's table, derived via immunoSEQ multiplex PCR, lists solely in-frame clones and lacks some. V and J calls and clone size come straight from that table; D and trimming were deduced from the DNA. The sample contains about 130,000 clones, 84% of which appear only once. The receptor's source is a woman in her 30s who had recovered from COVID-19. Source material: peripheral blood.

CDR3 bases: TGTGCCAGCAGTTTAGGACAGGGGTGGACCGGGGAGCTGTTTTTT. It is translated as CASSLGQGWTGELFF. The rearrangement joins TRBV28 to TRBJ2-2, with 9 bases that match TRBD1. The germline gives CDR1 MDHEN, CDR2 SYDVKM. This CDR3 is 15 amino acids long. V lost 2 bases, J lost 5 bases, and 3 bases stayed unmatched.